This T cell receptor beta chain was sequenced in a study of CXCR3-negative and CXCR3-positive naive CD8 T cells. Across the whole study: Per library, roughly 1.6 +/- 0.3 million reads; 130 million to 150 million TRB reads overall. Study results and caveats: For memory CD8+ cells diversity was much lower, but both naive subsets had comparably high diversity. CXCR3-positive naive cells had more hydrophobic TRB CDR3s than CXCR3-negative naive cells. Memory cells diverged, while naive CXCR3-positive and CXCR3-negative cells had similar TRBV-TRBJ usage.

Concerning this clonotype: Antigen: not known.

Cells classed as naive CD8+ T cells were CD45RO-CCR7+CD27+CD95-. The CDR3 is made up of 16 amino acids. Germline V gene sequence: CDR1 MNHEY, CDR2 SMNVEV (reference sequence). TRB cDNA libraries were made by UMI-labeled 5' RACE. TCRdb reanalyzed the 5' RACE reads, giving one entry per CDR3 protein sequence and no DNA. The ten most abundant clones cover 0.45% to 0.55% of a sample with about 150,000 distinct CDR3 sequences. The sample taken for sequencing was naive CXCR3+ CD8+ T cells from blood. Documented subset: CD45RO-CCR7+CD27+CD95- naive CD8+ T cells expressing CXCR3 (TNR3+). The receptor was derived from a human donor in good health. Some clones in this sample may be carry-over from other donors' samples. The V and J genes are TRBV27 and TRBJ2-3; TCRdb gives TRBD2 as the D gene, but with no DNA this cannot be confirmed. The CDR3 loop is CASSFLLAGGPDTQYF.